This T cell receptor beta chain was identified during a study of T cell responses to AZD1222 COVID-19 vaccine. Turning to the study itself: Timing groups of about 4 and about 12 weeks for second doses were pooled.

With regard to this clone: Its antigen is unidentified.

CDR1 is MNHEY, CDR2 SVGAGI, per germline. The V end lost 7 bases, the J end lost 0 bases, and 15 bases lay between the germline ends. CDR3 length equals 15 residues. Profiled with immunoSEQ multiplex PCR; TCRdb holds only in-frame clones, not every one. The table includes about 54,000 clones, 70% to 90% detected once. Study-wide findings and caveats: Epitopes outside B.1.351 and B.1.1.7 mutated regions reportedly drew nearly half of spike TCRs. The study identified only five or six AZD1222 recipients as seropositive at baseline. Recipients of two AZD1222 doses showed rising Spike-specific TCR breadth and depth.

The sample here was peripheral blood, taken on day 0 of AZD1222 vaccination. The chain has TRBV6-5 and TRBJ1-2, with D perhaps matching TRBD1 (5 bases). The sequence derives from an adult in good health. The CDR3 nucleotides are TGTGCCAGCATCATCTGGGGCAGATCTAACTATGGCTACACCTTC. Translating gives CASIIWGRSNYGYTF.